The rows below give T cell receptor beta chains drawn from one sample of a study of response to subunit inactivated influenza vaccine. One entry per CDR3 protein results from TCRdb running MiXCR on the RT-PCR reads. The table includes 610,000 or so distinct CDR3 sequences, about 14% detected once. The sample here was PBMCs from blood, taken 11 to 12 days after vaccination. Source of these receptors: a man aged 45-65 years who received an inactivated influenza vaccine. Each CDR3 is given with its conserved first and last residue. D genes are given only for firm matches. A row's size may be missing; if present it is once, few, many or a size class.

. | 15 | few | TRBJ2-6 | TRBV28 | CASSQRGFGANVLTF | TGTGCCAGCAGCCAAAGGGGGTTTGGGGCCAACGTCCTGACTTTC
. | 17 | . | TRBJ1-1 | TRBV4-1 | CASSQDWLGRMNTEAFF | TGCGCCAGCAGCCAAGATTGGCTGGGACGGATGAACACTGAAGCTTTCTTT
. | 13 | . | TRBJ2-2 | TRBV6-1 | CASRTSYTGELFF | TGTGCCAGCAGAACCAGTTACACCGGGGAGCTGTTTTTT
TRBD2 | 16 | many | TRBJ2-3 | TRBV7-2 | CASSLLAGGSTDTQYF | TGTGCCAGCAGCTTATTAGCGGGGGGGAGCACAGATACGCAGTATTTT
TRBD2 | 14 | . | TRBJ2-3 | TRBV6-1 | CASSHGLALDTQYF | TGTGCCAGCAGCCATGGACTAGCGTTGGATACGCAGTATTTT
. | 18 | many | TRBJ1-1 | TRBV5-6 | CASSSLLQVGGLNTEAFF | TGTGCCAGCAGCTCATTACTACAGGTAGGCGGCTTGAACACTGAAGCTTTCTTT
. | 15 | few | TRBJ2-3 | TRBV4-1 | CASSQDGQVGDTQYF | TGCGCCAGCAGCCAAGACGGGCAGGTTGGAGATACGCAGTATTTT
. | 13 | few | TRBJ1-1 | TRBV7-2 | CASSLNREGEAFF | TGTGCCAGCAGCCTCAACAGGGAGGGTGAAGCTTTCTTT
TRBD2 | 19 | . | TRBJ2-5 | TRBV4-3 | CASSQDFWGTSGVPETQYF | TGCGCCAGCAGCCAAGATTTTTGGGGGACTAGCGGGGTACCGGAGACCCAGTACTTC
TRBD1 | 14 | few | TRBJ1-5 | TRBV6-1 | CASSQGGGGQPQHF | TGTGCCAGCAGCCAGGGGGGGGGAGGTCAGCCCCAGCATTTT
TRBD2 | 18 | . | TRBJ2-7 | TRBV6-2/TRBV6-3 | CASSSGLAGAVSRNEQYF | TGTGCCAGCAGTTCGGGACTAGCGGGAGCGGTGAGTAGGAACGAGCAGTACTTC
. | 14 | . | TRBJ2-2 | TRBV7-8 | CASSSAGGFGELFF | TGTGCCAGCAGCTCCGCTGGGGGCTTCGGGGAGCTGTTTTTT
. | 15 | few | TRBJ2-3 | TRBV6-5 | CASSYSKWGQDTQYF | TGTGCCAGCAGTTACTCGAAATGGGGGCAAGATACGCAGTATTTT
TRBD1 | 15 | few | TRBJ1-2 | TRBV3-1 | CASSPRIGTGAGYTF | TGTGCCAGCAGCCCGCGAATTGGGACAGGAGCTGGCTACACCTTC
TRBD2 | 14 | . | TRBJ2-1 | TRBV20-1 | CSARDGAGAREQFF | TGCAGTGCTAGAGACGGAGCGGGAGCCCGAGAGCAGTTCTTC
. | 19 | . | TRBJ2-3 | TRBV29-1 | CSVVLLDTKPHNFVNTQYF | TGCAGCGTTGTTCTCCTGGACACAAAGCCCCACAATTTCGTGAATACGCAGTATTTT
. | 14 | . | TRBJ2-1 | TRBV5-4 | CASSLQLGHNEQFF | TGTGCCAGCAGCTTGCAACTAGGTCACAATGAGCAGTTCTTC